This T cell receptor (beta chain) emerged from a study of T cell responses to AZD1222 COVID-19 vaccine. Points from the study as a whole: Spike-specific TCR breadth and depth both grew after two AZD1222 doses. At 160-218 and 743-854, vaccine-associated CD4 TCRs were dominant, and they spanned spike.

TCRdb's copy holds only in-frame clones and misses some; the assay was immunoSEQ multiplex PCR. Among about 120,000 clones listed, over 75% were seen once. Germline V gene data show CDR1 as SGHRS and CDR2 as YFSETQ. The V segment lost 3 bases and the J segment 3 bases; nucleotides outside the gene matches: 4. There are 14 residues in the CDR3. Comment on this clone: Its specificity is not known.

The sequence derives from an adult in good health. The V call is TRBV5-1, the J call TRBJ2-3; TRBD2 matches at 7 bases. Sequencing was performed on peripheral blood, taken on day 0 of MenACWY control vaccination. This CDR3 is CASSSGLGTDTQYF. The CDR3 region has the DNA TGCGCCAGCAGCTCCGGACTAGGTACAGATACGCAGTATTTT.